This TCR beta chain was profiled in a study of blood T cell repertoires in COVID-19. Study in general: Acute and convalescent COVID-19 samples came from the United States, Italy and Spain. PBMCs, B-cell-depleted T cells, or T cells provided the cDNA or gDNA that made up the material.

As handled by the study authors: Amplification from reference gene primers served as the basis for estimated nucleated cell counts. The assay was immunoSEQ multiplex PCR, and TCRdb's table has in-frame clones only and misses some. The V and J calls and clone size come from that table; D and trimming were worked out from the DNA. Here the sample spans approximately 40,000 clones, 70% to 90% being singletons. The material sequenced was peripheral blood. The source of this sequence is a human donor in a cohort sampled during active COVID-19.

The CDR3 DNA sequence: TGCGCCAGCAGCTCGGGACAGGGGGCGCAGGAGACCCAGTACTTC. Its protein product is CASSSGQGAQETQYF. The chain couples TRBV5-1 to TRBJ2-5; 12 bases map to TRBD1. Germline assignment: CDR1 SGHRS and CDR2 YFSETQ. The CDR3 extends over 15 amino acids. V gave up 3 bases and J gave up 5 bases; unmatched junction bases: 5.